This T cell receptor beta chain appears in the sequencing data of a study of immune evolution from preneoplasia to lung adenocarcinoma. Study information: HLA loss of heterozygosity: under 7.5% AIS, around 16% MIA, around 35% ADC, none AAH.

This clone has more than one count but fewer than ten. This table comes from immunoSEQ multiplex PCR, and its TCRdb copy is limited to in-frame clones, with some not included. The data contain around 21,000 clones, approximately 75% of them singletons. This CDR3 region has 14 residues. With 2 bases removed from V and 2 bases from J, the gap between germline ends came to 7 bases. In germline, CDR1 is SEHNR, CDR2 FQNEAQ (reference sequence). This chain links TRBV7-9 with TRBJ1-5; D is possibly TRBD1 (6 bases). Sequencing was done on a sample of FFPE invasive lung adenocarcinoma tissue. The receptor's source is a person in their sixties or seventies with lung adenocarcinoma. The CDR3 DNA reads as TGTGCCAGCAGCTTATCAGGGGGCAATCAGCCCCAGCATTTT. Its translation: CASSLSGGNQPQHF.